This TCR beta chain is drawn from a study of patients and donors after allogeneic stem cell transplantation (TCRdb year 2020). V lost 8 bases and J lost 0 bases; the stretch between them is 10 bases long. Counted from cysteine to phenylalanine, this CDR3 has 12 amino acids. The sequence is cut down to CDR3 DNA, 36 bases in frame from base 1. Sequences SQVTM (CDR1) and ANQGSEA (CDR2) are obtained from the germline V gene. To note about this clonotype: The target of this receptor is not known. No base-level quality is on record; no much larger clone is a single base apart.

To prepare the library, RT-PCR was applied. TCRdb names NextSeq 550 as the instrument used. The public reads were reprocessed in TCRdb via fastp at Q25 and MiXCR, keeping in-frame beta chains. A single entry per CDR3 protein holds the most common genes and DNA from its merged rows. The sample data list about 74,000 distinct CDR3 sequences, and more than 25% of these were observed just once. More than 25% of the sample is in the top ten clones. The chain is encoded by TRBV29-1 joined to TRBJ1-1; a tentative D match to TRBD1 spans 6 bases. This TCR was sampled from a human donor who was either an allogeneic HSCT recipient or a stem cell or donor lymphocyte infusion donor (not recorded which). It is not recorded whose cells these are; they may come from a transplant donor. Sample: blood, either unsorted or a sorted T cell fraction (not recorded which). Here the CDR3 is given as CSSGQLNTEAFF. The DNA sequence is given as TGCAGCTCAGGACAGCTGAACACTGAAGCTTTCTTT.